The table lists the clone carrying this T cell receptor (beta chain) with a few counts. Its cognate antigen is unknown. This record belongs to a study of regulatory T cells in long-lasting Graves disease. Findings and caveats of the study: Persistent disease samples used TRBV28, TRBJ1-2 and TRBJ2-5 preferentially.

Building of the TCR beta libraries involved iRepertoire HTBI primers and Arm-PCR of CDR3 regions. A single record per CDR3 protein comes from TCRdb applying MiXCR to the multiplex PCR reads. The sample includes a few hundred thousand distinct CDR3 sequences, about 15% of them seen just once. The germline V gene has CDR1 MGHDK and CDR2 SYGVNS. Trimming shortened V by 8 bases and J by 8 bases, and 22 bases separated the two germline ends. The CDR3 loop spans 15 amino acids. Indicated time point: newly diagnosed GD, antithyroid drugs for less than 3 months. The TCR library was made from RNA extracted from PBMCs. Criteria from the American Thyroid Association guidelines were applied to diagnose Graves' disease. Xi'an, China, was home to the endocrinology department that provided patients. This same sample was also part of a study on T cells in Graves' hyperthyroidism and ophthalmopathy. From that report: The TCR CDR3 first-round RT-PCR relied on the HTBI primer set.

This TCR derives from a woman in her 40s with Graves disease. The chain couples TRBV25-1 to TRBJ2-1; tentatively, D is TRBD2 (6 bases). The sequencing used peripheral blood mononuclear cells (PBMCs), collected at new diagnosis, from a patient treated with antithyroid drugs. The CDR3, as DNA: TGTGCCAGCGGTGCACTCGGGAGACATCGTGATGAGCAGTTCTTC. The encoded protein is CASGALGRHRDEQFF.